Listed below are T cell receptor beta chains from one sample, sequenced in a study of T cell responses to AZD1222 COVID-19 vaccine. Profiling relied on immunoSEQ multiplex PCR, and the TCRdb table lists in-frame clones only, not all of them. The data show about 130,000 clones, around 87% seen once. Sequenced material: peripheral blood, taken on day 0 of AZD1222 vaccination. These receptor sequences come from an adult in good health. CDR3s include the opening cysteine and the closing phenylalanine or tryptophan. D genes are given only for firm matches. Not all rows give a size; the values are once, few, many and, for expanded clones, a class.

v_call	d_call	j_call	clone_size	cdr3_aa	cdr3_nt
TRBV5-5	-	TRBJ2-6	-	CASSQGTIGANVLTF	TGTGCCAGCAGCCAGGGGACAATTGGGGCCAACGTCCTGACTTTC
TRBV28	-	TRBJ2-7	-	CASSLGLASYEQYF	TGTGCCAGCAGCCTCGGCCTCGCCAGCTACGAGCAGTACTTC
TRBV19	-	TRBJ1-1	-	CASSFRNTEAFF	TGTGCCAGTAGTTTTAGGAACACTGAAGCTTTCTTT
TRBV7-3	TRBD1	TRBJ2-1	once	CASSRTGDAVPLSSYNEQFF	TGTGCCAGCAGCCGGACAGGGGACGCGGTACCCCTCAGCTCCTACAATGAGCAGTTCTTC
TRBV14	TRBD2	TRBJ2-2	-	CASSRTSGARGTGELFF	TGTGCCAGCAGCCGGACTAGCGGGGCCCGAGGCACCGGGGAGCTGTTTTTT
TRBV27	TRBD1	TRBJ1-1	few	CASRRGLHTEAFF	TGTGCCAGCCGAAGGGGGCTCCACACTGAAGCTTTCTTT
TRBV12-3/TRBV12-4	-	TRBJ2-5	-	CASTLGQQETQYF	TGTGCCAGCACCCTGGGACAACAAGAGACCCAGTACTTC
TRBV7-2	TRBD1	TRBJ2-3	-	CASSLRTGKDTQYF	TGTGCCAGCAGCTTAAGGACAGGGAAAGATACGCAGTATTTT
TRBV5-1	TRBD1	TRBJ1-4	-	CASSRTGQGNEKLFF	TGCGCCAGCAGCCGGACAGGGCAGGGGAATGAAAAACTGTTTTTT
TRBV2	-	TRBJ2-3	-	CASSRGQGSTDTQYF	TGTGCCAGCAGTCGAGGGCAGGGGAGCACAGATACGCAGTATTTT
TRBV7-9	-	TRBJ1-6	-	CASSLVIGDSPLHF	TGTGCCAGCAGCTTAGTTATTGGGGATTCACCCCTCCACTTT
TRBV5-1	-	TRBJ2-1	-	CASSLGTPLIREQFF	TGCGCCAGCAGCTTGGGGACTCCCCTAATCCGTGAGCAGTTCTTC
TRBV5-4	-	TRBJ2-7	once	CASSQTTYEQYF	TGTGCCAGCAGCCAAACGACCTACGAGCAGTACTTC
TRBV27	-	TRBJ1-1	-	CASSSDFGPDEAFF	TGTGCCAGCAGTTCTGACTTCGGCCCAGATGAAGCTTTCTTT
TRBV6-6	-	TRBJ1-6	-	CTSSLTGFISYNSPLHF	TGTACCAGCAGTCTTACAGGTTTTATCTCCTATAATTCACCCCTCCACTTT
TRBV5-6	TRBD1	TRBJ2-7	-	CASSFWTGAYEQYF	TGTGCCAGCAGCTTTTGGACAGGGGCCTACGAGCAGTACTTC
TRBV19	-	TRBJ2-7	-	CASRNQGTYEQYF	TGTGCCAGTAGGAACCAGGGAACCTACGAGCAGTACTTC
TRBV2	-	TRBJ2-7	-	CASSEKRSPGEQYF	TGTGCCAGCAGTGAGAAACGGTCCCCGGGTGAGCAGTACTTC
TRBV10-3	TRBD1	TRBJ1-2	-	CAIGTGVREGYTF	TGTGCCATCGGGACAGGGGTAAGGGAAGGCTACACCTTC
TRBV7-9	TRBD2	TRBJ2-1	-	CASSLVFQRGPYNEQFF	TGTGCCAGCAGCTTAGTTTTCCAGCGGGGGCCTTACAATGAGCAGTTCTTC
TRBV25-1	-	TRBJ2-1	-	CASSRSGTNHNEQFF	TGTGCCAGTAGTCGCTCTGGGACCAACCACAATGAGCAGTTCTTC
TRBV18	-	TRBJ1-1	-	CASSPRSPHLEAFF	TGTGCCAGCTCACCTAGATCGCCCCACCTTGAAGCTTTCTTT
TRBV28	-	TRBJ2-7	few	CASFGTNSYEQYF	TGTGCCTCCTTCGGGACAAATTCCTACGAGCAGTACTTC
TRBV5-1	-	TRBJ2-1	-	CASSWDSLGSYNEQFF	TGCGCCAGCAGCTGGGACTCTCTTGGCTCCTACAATGAGCAGTTCTTC
TRBV4-1	TRBD1	TRBJ1-1	once	CASSLPTGGDTEAFF	TGCGCCAGCAGCCTTCCGACAGGGGGGGATACTGAAGCTTTCTTT